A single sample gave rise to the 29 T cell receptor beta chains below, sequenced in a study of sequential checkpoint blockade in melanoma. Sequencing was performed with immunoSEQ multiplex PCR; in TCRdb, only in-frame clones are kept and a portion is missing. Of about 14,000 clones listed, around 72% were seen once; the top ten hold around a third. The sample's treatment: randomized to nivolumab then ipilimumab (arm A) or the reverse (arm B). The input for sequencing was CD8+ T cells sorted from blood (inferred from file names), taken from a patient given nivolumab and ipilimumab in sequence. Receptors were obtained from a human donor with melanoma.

CDR3: CASSVGTATNEKLFF. Here the CDR3 DNA reads TGTGCCAGCAGTGTTGGGACAGCAACTAATGAAAAACTGTTTTTT. The chain employs TRBV9 and TRBJ1-4; 7 bases line up with TRBD1. V shed 5 bases, J shed 0 bases, and the junction held 4 bases outside the gene matches. Germline values: CDR1 SGDLS, CDR2 YYNGEE. This CDR3 region has 15 residues.

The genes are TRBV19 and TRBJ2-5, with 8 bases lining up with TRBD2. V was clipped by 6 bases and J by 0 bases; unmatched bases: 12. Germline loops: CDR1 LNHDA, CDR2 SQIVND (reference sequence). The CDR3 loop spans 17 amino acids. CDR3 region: CASSFFGGATYQETQYF. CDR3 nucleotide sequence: TGTGCCAGTAGCTTCTTCGGGGGGGCGACGTACCAAGAGACCCAGTACTTC.

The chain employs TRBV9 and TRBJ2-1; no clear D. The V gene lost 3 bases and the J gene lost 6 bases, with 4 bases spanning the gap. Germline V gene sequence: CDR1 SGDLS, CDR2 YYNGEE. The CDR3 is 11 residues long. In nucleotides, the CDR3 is TGTGCCAGCAGCGACGGCAATGAGCAGTTCTTC. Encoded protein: CASSDGNEQFF.

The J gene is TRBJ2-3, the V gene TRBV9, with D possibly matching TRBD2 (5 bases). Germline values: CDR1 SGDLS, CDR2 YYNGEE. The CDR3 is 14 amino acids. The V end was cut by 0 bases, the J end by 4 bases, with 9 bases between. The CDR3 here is CASSVDGEPDTQYF. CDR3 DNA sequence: TGTGCCAGCAGCGTAGACGGGGAGCCAGATACGCAGTATTTT.

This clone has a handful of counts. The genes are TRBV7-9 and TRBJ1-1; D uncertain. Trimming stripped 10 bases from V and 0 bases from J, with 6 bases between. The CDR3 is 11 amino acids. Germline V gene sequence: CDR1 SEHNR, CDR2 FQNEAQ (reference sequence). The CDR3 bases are TGTGCCATCCAGATGAACACTGAAGCTTTCTTT. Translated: CAIQMNTEAFF.

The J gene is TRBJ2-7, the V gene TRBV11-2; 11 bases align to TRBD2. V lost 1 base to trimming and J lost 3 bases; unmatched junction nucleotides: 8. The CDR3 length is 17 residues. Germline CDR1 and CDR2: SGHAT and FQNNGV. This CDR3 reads CASSLVGVGLAGYEQYF. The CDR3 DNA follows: TGTGCCAGCAGCTTAGTGGGCGTTGGACTAGCGGGCTACGAGCAGTACTTC.

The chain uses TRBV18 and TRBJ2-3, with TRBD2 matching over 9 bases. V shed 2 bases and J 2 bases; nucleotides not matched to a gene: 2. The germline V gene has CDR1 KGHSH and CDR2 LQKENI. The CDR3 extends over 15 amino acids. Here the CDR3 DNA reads TGTGCCAGCTCACCAGGGACTAGCATCACAGATACGCAGTATTTT. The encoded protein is CASSPGTSITDTQYF.

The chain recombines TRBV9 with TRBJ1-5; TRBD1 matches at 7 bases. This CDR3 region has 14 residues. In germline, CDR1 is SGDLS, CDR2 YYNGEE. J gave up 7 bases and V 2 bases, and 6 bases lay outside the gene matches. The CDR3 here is CASSVEGGVQPQHF. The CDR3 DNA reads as TGTGCCAGCAGCGTGGAAGGGGGCGTGCAGCCCCAGCATTTT.

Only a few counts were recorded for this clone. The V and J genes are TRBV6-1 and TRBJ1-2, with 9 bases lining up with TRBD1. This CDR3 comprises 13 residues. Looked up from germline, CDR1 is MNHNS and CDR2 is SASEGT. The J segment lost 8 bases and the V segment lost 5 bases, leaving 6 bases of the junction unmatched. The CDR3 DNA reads TGTGCCAGCAGTCGACAGGGGGAAGACGGCTACACCTTC. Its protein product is CASSRQGEDGYTF.

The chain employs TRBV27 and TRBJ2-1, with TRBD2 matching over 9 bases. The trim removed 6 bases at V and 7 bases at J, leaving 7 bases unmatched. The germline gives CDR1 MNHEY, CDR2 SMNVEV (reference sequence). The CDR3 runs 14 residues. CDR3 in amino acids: CASSHGTSQNEQFF. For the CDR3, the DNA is TGTGCCAGCAGCCACGGGACTAGCCAAAATGAGCAGTTCTTC.

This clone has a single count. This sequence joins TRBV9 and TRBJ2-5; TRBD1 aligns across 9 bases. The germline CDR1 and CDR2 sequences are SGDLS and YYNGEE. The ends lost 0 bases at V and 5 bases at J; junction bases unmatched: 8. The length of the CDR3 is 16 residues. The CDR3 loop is CASSVEGTGFRETQYF. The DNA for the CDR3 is TGTGCCAGCAGCGTAGAGGGGACAGGGTTTCGGGAGACCCAGTACTTC.

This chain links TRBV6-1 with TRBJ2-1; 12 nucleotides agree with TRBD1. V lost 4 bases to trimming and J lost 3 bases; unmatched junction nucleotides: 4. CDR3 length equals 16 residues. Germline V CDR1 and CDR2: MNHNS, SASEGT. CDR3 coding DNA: TGTGCCAGCAGTGCCCGGGACAGGGGGCACTACAATGAGCAGTTCTTC. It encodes CASSARDRGHYNEQFF.

CDR3 DNA sequence: TGTGCCAGCAAGACAAGTAGCGGGAGAAGGTACGAGCAGTACTTC. It specifies CASKTSSGRRYEQYF. The gene calls are TRBV27 and TRBJ2-7; 9 bases fit TRBD2. The CDR3 loop spans 15 amino acids. V shed 7 bases, J shed 4 bases, and the junction held 11 bases outside the gene matches. The germline V gene has CDR1 MNHEY and CDR2 SMNVEV (reference sequence).

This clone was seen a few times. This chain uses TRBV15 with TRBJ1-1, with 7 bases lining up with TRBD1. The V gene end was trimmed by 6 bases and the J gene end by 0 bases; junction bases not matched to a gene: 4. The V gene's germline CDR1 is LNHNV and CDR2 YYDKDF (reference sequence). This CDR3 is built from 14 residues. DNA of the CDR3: TGTGCCACCAGTAACAGGGGATTGAACACTGAAGCTTTCTTT. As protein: CATSNRGLNTEAFF.

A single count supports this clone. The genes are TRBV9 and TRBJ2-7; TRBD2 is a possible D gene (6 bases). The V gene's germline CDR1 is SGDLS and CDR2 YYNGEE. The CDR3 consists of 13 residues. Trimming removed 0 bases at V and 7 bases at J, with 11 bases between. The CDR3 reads CASSVDGGVEQYF. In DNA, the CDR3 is TGTGCCAGCAGCGTAGACGGAGGGGTTGAGCAGTACTTC.

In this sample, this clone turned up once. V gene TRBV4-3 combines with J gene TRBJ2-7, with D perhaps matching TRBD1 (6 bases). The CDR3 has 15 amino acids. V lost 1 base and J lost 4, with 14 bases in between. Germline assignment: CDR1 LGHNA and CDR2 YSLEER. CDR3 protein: CASSQGTGSLYEQYF. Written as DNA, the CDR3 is TGCGCCAGCAGCCAAGGAACAGGGAGCTTGTACGAGCAGTACTTC.

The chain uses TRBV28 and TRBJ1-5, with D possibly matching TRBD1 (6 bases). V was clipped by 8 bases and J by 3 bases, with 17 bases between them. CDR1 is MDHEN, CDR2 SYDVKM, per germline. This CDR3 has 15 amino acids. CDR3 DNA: TGTGCCAGCCTCGAGTGGCAGGGGTCCAATCAGCCCCAGCATTTT. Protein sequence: CASLEWQGSNQPQHF.

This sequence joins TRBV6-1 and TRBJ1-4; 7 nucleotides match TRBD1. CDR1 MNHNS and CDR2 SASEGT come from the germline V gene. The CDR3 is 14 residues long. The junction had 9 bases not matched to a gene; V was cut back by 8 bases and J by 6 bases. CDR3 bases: TGTGCCAGCTTCGGCCGGGACAGATATGAAAAACTGTTTTTT. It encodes CASFGRDRYEKLFF.

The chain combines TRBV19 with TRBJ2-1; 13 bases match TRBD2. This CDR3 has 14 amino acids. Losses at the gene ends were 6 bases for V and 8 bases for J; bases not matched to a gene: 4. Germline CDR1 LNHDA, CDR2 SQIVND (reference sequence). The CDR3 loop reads CASRGLAGEHEQFF. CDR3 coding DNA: TGTGCCAGTAGAGGACTAGCGGGGGAGCATGAGCAGTTCTTC.

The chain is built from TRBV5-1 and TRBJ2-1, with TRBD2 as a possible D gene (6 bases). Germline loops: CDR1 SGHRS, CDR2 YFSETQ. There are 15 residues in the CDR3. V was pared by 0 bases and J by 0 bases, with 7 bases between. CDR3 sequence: CASSLAGSSYNEQFF. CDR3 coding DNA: TGCGCCAGCAGCTTGGCCGGGAGCTCCTACAATGAGCAGTTCTTC.

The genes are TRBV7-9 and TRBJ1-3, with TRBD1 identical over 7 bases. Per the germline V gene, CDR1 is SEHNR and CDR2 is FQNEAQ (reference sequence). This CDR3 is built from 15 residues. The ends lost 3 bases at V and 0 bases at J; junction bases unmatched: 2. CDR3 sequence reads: CASSLNRGSGNTIYF. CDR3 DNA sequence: TGTGCCAGCAGCTTGAACAGGGGCTCTGGAAACACCATATATTTT.

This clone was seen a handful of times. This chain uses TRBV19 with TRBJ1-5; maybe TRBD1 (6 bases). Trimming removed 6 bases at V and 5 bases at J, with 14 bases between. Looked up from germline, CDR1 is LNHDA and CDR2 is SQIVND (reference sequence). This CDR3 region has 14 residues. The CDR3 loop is CASRRNRVDQPQHF. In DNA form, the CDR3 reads TGTGCCAGTAGGAGGAACAGGGTAGATCAGCCCCAGCATTTT. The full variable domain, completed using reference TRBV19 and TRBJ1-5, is DGGITQSPKYLFRKEGQNVTLSCEQNLNHDAMYWYRQDPGQGLRLIYYSQIVNDFQKGDIAEGYSVSREKKESFPLTVTSAQKNPTAFYLCASRRNRVDQPQHFGDGTRLSIL.

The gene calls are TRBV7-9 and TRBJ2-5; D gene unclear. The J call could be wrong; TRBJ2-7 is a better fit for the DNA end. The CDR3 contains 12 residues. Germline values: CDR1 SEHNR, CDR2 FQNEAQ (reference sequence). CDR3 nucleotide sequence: TGTGCCAGCGTTCAGACGATGGGCGAGCAGTACTTC. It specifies CASVQTMGEQYF.

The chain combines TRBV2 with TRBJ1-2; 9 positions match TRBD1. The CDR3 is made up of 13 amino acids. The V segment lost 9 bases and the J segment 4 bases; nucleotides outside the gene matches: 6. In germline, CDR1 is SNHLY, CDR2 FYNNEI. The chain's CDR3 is CARRDRALYGYTF. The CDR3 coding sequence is TGTGCCAGGAGGGACAGGGCCCTCTATGGCTACACCTTC.

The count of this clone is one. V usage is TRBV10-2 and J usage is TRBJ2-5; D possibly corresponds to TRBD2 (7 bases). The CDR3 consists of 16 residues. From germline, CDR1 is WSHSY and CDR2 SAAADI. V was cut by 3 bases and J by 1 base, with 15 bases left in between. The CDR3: CASSDVAGAPQETQYF. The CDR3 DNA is TGCGCCAGCAGTGATGTGGCGGGGGCCCCCCAAGAGACCCAGTACTTC.

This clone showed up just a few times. CDR3 residues: CASSEASGYDEQFF. The CDR3 region has the DNA TGTGCCAGTAGTGAGGCTAGCGGGTACGATGAGCAGTTCTTC. V and J are TRBV19 and TRBJ2-1; 8 bases are a match to TRBD2. CDR1 is LNHDA, CDR2 SQIVND, per germline (reference sequence). This CDR3 is 14 amino acids long. V lost 5 bases to trimming and J lost 8 bases; unmatched junction nucleotides: 8. Using reference TRBV19 and TRBJ2-1 for the parts outside the CDR3, the full variable domain is DGGITQSPKYLFRKEGQNVTLSCEQNLNHDAMYWYRQDPGQGLRLIYYSQIVNDFQKGDIAEGYSVSREKKESFPLTVTSAQKNPTAFYLCASSEASGYDEQFFGPGTRLTVL.

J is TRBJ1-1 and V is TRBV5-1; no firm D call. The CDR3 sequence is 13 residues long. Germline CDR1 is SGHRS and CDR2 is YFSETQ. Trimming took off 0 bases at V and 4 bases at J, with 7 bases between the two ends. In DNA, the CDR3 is TGCGCCAGCAGCTTGGCTTACGGCACTGAAGCTTTCTTT. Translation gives CASSLAYGTEAFF.

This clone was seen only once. This CDR3 is CAWSVPLTRNQPQHF. CDR3 nucleotide sequence: TGTGCCTGGAGTGTACCCCTGACAAGAAATCAGCCCCAGCATTTT. The chain joins TRBV30 to TRBJ1-5; D is unresolved. Trimming pared 0 bases from V and 4 bases from J, leaving 13 bases between. Germline V CDR1 and CDR2: GTSNPN, SVGIG (reference sequence). This CDR3 is built from 15 residues.

The CDR3 loop reads CASSLRLRAGGSPYEQYF. In nucleotides, the CDR3 is TGTGCCAGCAGCTTGAGGCTACGAGCGGGGGGGTCCCCCTACGAGCAGTACTTC. This chain links TRBV5-5 with TRBJ2-7; 10 positions agree with TRBD2. V shed 1 base and J 2 bases; nucleotides not matched to a gene: 12. The CDR3 contains 18 residues. The germline gives CDR1 SGHKS, CDR2 YYEKEE (reference sequence). The whole variable domain, remainder taken from reference TRBV5-5 and TRBJ2-7, is DAGVTQSPTHLIKTRGQQVTLRCSPISGHKSVSWYQQVLGQGPQFIFQYYEKEERGRGNFPDRFSARQFPNYSSELNVNALLLGDSALYLCASSLRLRAGGSPYEQYFGPGTRLTVT.